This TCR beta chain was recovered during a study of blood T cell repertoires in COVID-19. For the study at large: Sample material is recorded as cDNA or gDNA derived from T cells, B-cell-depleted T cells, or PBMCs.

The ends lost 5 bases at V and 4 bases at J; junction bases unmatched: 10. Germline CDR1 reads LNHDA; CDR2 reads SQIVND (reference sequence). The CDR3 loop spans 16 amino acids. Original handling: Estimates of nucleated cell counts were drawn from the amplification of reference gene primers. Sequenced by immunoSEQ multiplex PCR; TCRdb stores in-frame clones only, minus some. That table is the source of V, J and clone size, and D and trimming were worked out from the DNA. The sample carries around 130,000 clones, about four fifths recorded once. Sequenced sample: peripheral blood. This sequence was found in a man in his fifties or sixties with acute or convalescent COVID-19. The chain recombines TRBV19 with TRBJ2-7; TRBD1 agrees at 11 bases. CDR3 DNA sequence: TGTGCCAGTAGTTCACCCGGACAGGGGGCCCGGTACGAGCAGTACTTC. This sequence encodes CASSSPGQGARYEQYF.